The entry that follows covers one T cell receptor (beta chain) sequence. Its specificity is unknown. The sample comes from a study of T cell responses to AZD1222 COVID-19 vaccine. Study observations and caveats: Baseline antibody screening turned up just a handful of seropositive AZD1222 recipients. Spike-specific TCR depth and breadth grew after two AZD1222 doses.

CDR1 KGHSH and CDR2 LQKENI come from the germline V gene. Trimming removed 3 bases from V and 2 bases from J, with 13 bases in between. This CDR3 comprises 15 residues. Sequencing was performed with immunoSEQ multiplex PCR; in TCRdb, only in-frame clones are kept and a portion is missing. The data show approximately 150,000 clones, about 90% seen once. This receptor was taken from an adult who received the AZD1222 COVID-19 vaccine. The chain has TRBV18 and TRBJ1-1; D call uncertain. Sequenced here: peripheral blood, sampled 28 days after the second AZD1222 dose. The CDR3 spells CASSPPGVQNTEAFF. CDR3 DNA sequence: TGTGCCAGCTCACCTCCGGGTGTACAAAACACTGAAGCTTTCTTT.